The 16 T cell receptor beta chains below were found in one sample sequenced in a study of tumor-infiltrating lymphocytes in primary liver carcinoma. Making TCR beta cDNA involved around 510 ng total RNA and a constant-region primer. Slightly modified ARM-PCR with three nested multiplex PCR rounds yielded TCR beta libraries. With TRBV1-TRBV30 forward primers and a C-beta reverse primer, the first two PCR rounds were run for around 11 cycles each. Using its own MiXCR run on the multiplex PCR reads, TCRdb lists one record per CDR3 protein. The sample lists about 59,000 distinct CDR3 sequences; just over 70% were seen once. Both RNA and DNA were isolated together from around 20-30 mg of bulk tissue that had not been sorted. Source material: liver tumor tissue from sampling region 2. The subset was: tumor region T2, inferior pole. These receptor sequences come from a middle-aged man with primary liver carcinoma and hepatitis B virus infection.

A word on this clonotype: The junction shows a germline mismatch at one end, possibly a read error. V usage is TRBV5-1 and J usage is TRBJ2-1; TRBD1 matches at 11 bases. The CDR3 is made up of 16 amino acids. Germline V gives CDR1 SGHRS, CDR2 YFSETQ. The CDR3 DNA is TGCGCCAGCATCCCCTTCGGGACAGGGGGTTACAGTGAGCAGTTCTTC. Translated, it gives CASIPFGTGGYSEQFF.

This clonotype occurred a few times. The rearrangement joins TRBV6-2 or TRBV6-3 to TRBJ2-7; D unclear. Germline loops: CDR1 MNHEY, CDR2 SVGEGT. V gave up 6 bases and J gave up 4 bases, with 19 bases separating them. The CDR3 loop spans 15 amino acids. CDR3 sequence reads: CASRPLPGPGYEQYF. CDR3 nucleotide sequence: TGTGCCAGCAGACCCCTACCCGGACCGGGTTACGAGCAGTACTTC.

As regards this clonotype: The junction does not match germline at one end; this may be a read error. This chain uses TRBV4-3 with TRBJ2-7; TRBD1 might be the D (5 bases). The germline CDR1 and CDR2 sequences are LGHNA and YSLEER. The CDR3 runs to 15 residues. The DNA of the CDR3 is TGCGCCAGCAGCCAAGGGTACAGGAGCTCCTACGAGCGGTACTTC. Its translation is CASSQGYRSSYERYF.

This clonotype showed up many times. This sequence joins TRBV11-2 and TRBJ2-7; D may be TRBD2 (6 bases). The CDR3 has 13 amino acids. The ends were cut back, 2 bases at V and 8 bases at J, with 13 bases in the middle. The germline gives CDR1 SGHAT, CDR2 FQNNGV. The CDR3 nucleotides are TGTGCCAGCAGCTTAAGTGAGCGGGTCCAGCAGTACTTC. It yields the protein CASSLSERVQQYF.

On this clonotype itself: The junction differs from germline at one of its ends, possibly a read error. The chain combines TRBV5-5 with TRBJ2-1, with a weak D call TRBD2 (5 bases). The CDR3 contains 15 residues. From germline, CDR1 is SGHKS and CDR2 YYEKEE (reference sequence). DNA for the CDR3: TGTGGCAGCAGCCATGGACTGGGTTCCTACAATGAGCAGTTCTTC. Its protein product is CGSSHGLGSYNEQFF.

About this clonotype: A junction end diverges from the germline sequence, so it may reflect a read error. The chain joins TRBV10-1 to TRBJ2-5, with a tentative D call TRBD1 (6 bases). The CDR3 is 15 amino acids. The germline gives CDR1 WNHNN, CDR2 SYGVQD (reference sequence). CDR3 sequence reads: CVSSSAQGLVETQYF. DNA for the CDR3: TGCGTCAGCAGTAGTGCTCAGGGGCTCGTGGAGACCCAGTACTTC.

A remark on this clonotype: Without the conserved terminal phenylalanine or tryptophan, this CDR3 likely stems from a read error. The CDR3 bases are TGTGCCAGCAGTACAGACAGGGCCACAGATACGCAGTATTAT. Translating it yields CASSTDRATDTQYY. The gene calls are TRBV6-1 and TRBJ2-3; 7 bases align to TRBD1. The CDR3 consists of 14 residues. V trimming: 5 bases; J trimming: 2 bases; junction bases outside the gene matches: 4. Germline V gene lookup returns CDR1 MNHNS and CDR2 SASEGT.

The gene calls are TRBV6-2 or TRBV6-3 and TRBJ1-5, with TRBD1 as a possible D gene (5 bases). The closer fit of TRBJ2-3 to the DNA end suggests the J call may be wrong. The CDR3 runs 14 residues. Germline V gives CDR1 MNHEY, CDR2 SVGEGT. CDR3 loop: CASTLVKGDQPQYF. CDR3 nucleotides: TGTGCCAGCACTCTGGTGAAAGGGGATCAGCCCCAGTATTTT.

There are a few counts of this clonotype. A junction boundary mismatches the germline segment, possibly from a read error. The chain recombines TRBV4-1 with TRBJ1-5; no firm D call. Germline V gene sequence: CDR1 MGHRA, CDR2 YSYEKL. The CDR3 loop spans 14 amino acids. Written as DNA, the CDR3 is TGCGCTAGCAGCCCCGACGGGATTAATCAGCCCCAGCATTTT. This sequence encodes CASSPDGINQPQHF.

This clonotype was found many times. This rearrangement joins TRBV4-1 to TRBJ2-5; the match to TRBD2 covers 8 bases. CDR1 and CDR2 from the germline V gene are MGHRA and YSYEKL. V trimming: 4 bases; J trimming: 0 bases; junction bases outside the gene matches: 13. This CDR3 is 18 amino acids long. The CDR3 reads CASSRRQLAGLYQETQYF. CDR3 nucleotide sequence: TGCGCCAGCAGCCGCCGACAGCTAGCGGGTTTGTACCAAGAGACCCAGTACTTC.

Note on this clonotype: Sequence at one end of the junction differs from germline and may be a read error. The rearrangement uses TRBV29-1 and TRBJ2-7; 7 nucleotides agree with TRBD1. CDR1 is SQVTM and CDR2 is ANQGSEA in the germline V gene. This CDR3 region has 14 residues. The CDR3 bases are TGCATCGTTGAAGGGGTCAGGGGGAAACACGAGCAGTACTTC. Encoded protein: CIVEGVRGKHEQYF.

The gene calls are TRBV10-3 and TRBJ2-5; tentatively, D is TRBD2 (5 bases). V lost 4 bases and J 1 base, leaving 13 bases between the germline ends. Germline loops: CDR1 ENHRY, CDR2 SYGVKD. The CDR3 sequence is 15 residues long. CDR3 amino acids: CAISAVTGSQETQYF. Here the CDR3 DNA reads TGTGCCATCAGTGCGGTCACGGGGTCCCAAGAGACCCAGTACTTC.

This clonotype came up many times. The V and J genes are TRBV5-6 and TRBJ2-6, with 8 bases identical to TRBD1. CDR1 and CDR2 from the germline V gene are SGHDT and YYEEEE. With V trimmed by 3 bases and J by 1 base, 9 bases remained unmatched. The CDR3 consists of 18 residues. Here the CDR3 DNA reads TGTGCCAGCAGCTCGTGGACAGGGTGGCTTTCTGGGGCCAACGTCCTGACTTTC. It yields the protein CASSSWTGWLSGANVLTF.

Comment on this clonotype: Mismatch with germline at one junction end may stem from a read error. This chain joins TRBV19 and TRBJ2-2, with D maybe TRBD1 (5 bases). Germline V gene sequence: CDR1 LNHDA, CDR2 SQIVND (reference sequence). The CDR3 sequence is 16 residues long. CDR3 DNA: TGTGCCAGTAGTATTTCAGGGTTGGGGAACACCAGGGAGCTGTTTTTT. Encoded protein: CASSISGLGNTRELFF.

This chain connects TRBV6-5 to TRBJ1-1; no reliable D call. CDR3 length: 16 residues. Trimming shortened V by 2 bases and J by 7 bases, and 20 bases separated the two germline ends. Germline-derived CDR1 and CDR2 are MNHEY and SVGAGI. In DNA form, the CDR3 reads TGTGCCAGCAGTTACGCGGTGGGCGGGATGATCATTGAAGCTTTCTTT. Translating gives CASSYAVGGMIIEAFF.

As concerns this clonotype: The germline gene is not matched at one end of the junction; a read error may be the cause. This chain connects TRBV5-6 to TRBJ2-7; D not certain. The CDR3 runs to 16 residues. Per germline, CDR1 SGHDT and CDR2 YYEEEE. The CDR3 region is CARSLKRATQSYEQYF. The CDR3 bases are TGTGCCCGCAGCCTGAAAAGGGCTACGCAATCCTACGAGCAGTACTTC.